Detailed here is one TCR beta chain. These data are taken from a study of T cell changes during pregnancy in multiple sclerosis. Method: immunoSEQ multiplex PCR; TCRdb's copy keeps in-frame clones and lacks some. The sample consists of nearly 60,000 clones, about 90% of them appearing once. V was pared by 0 bases and J by 1 base, with 1 base of the junction left unmatched. Germline V gives CDR1 SGHAT, CDR2 FQNNGV. This CDR3 contains 15 residues. This rearrangement joins TRBV11-2 to TRBJ2-5; 8 nucleotides line up with TRBD1. The sample here was CD4+ T cells from peripheral blood mononuclear cells, taken after pregnancy. This receptor was taken from a female donor in good health, enrolled as a control in a pregnancy study. The CDR3 coding sequence is TGTGCCAGCAGCTTAGATACAGGGGGCCAAGAGACCCAGTACTTC. Encoded protein: CASSLDTGGQETQYF.